This T cell receptor (beta chain) was sequenced in a study of blood T cell repertoires in COVID-19. The wider study: Acute and convalescent COVID-19 samples came from the United States, Italy and Spain.

This CDR3 comprises 14 residues. The V end lost 1 base, the J end lost 0 bases, and 5 bases lay between the germline ends. Germline values: CDR1 MNHNS, CDR2 SASEGT. In the original workflow: Amplifying reference gene primers gave estimates of nucleated cell counts. Here immunoSEQ multiplex PCR was the method, and the copy in TCRdb shows in-frame clones only, minus some. V, J and clone size reflect that table, while D and trimming were determined from the DNA. Of about 26,000 clones detected, around 89% appear once; the ten largest clones hold approximately 10%. The sample consisted of peripheral blood. The TCR comes from an older man with acute or convalescent COVID-19. The gene calls are TRBV6-1 and TRBJ2-3, with D unclear. The DNA for the CDR3 is TGTGCCAGCAGTGAAGTAGTCAGCACAGATACGCAGTATTTT. Translated, it gives CASSEVVSTDTQYF.